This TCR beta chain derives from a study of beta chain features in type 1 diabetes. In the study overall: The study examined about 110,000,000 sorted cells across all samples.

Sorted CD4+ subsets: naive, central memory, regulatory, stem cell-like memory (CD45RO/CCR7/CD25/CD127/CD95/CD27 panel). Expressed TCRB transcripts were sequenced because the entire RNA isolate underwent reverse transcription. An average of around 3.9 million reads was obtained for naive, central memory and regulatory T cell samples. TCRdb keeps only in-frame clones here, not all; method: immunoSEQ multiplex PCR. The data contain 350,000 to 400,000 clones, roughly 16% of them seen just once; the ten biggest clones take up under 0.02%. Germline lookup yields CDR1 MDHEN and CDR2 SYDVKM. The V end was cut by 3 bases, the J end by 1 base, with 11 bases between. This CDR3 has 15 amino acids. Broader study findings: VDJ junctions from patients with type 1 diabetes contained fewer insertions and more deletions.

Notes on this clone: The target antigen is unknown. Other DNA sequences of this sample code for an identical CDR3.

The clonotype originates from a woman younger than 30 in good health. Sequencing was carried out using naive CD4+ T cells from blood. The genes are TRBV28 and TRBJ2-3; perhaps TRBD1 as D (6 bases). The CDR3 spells CASSLAGVGTDTQYF. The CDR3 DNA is TGTGCCAGCAGTTTGGCAGGGGTGGGCACAGATACGCAGTATTTT.